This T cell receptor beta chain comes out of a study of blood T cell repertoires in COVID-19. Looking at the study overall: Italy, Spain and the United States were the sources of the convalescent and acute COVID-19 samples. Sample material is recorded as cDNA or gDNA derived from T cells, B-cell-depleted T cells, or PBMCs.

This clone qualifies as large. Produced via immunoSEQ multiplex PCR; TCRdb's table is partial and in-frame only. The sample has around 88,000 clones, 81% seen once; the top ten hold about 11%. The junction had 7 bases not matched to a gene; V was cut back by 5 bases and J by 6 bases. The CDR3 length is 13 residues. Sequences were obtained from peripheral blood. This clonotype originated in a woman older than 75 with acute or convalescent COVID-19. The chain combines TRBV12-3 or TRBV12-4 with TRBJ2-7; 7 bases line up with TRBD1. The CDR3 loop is CASSKPWDSEQYF. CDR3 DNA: TGTGCCAGCAGTAAACCCTGGGACAGCGAGCAGTACTTC.